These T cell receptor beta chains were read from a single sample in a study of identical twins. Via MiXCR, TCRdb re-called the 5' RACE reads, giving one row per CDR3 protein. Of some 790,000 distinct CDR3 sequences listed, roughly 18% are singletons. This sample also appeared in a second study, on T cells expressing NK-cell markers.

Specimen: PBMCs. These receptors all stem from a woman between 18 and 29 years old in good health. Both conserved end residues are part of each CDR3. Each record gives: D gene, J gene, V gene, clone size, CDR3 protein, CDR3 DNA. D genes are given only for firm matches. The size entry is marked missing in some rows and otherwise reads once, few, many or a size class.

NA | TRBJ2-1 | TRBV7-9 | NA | CASSKRNEQFF | TGTGCCAGCTCCAAACGCAATGAGCAGTTCTTC
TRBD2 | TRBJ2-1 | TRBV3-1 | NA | CASSPLAGAPRGEQFF | TGTGCCAGCAGCCCCTTAGCGGGGGCCCCAAGGGGTGAGCAGTTCTTC
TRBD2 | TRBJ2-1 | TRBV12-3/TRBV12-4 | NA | CASSQRAGVGNEQFF | TGTGCCAGCAGTCAAAGAGCGGGAGTGGGCAATGAGCAGTTCTTC
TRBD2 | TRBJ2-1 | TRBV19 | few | CASSIGRTSAYNEQFF | TGTGCCAGTAGTATAGGACGGACTAGCGCGTACAATGAGCAGTTCTTC
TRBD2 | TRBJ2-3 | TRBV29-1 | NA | CSVSGTSGSLRGTDTQYF | TGCAGCGTCTCCGGGACTAGCGGGAGTTTACGGGGCACAGATACGCAGTATTTT
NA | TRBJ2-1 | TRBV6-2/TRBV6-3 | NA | CASGHYGLYNEQFF | TGTGCCAGCGGACACTACGGGCTATACAATGAGCAGTTCTTC
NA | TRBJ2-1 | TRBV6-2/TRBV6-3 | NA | CASSGQFYNEQFF | TGTGCCAGCAGCGGACAGTTCTACAATGAGCAGTTCTTC
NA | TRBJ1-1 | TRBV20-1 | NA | CSAKGSANTEAFF | TGCAGTGCCAAGGGGTCGGCGAACACTGAAGCTTTCTTT
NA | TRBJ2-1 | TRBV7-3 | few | CASSWGRDEQFF | TGTGCCAGCAGCTGGGGCCGGGATGAGCAGTTCTTC
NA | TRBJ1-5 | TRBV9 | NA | CASSVGMNQPQHF | TGTGCCAGCAGCGTAGGAATGAATCAGCCCCAGCATTTT
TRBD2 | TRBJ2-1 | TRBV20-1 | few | CSARRLAGGRTTYNEQFF | TGCAGTGCTAGAAGACTAGCGGGGGGGCGGACAACCTACAATGAGCAGTTCTTC
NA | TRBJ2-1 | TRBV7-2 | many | CASSFTSSSYNEQFF | TGTGCCAGCAGCTTTACTAGCAGCTCCTACAATGAGCAGTTCTTC
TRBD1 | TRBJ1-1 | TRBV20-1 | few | CSAKAGGPNTEAFF | TGCAGTGCTAAGGCAGGGGGCCCGAACACTGAAGCTTTCTTT
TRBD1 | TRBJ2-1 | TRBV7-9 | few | CASRSTGGLNEQFF | TGTGCCAGCAGGTCGACAGGGGGCCTCAATGAGCAGTTCTTC
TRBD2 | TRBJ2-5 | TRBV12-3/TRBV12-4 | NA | CASTFRLAGGETQYF | TGTGCCAGCACTTTCCGACTAGCGGGTGGGGAGACCCAGTACTTC
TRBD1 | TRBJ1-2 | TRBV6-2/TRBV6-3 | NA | CASSYGAGTGQSAF | TGTGCCAGCAGTTACGGGGCCGGGACAGGGCAATCCGCCTTC
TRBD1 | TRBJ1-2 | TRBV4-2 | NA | CASFVGTGANYGYTF | TGTGCCAGCTTTGTGGGGACAGGGGCTAACTATGGCTACACCTTC
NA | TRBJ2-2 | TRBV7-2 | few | CASTRDPAPGELFF | TGTGCCAGCACCCGGGACCCAGCACCCGGGGAGCTGTTTTTT
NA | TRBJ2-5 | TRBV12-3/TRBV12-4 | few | CASSLRDFQETQYF | TGTGCCAGCAGTCTCCGGGACTTCCAAGAGACCCAGTACTTC
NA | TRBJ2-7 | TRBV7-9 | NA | CAIQWYGAYEQYF | TGTGCCATACAATGGTACGGAGCCTACGAGCAGTACTTC
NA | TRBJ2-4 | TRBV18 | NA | CASSPGTEDIQYF | TGTGCCAGCTCACCTGGGACGGAGGACATTCAGTACTTC
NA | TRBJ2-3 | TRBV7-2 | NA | CASSWGAGWTGANTQYF | TGTGCCAGCAGCTGGGGGGCCGGATGGACGGGGGCGAATACGCAGTATTTT
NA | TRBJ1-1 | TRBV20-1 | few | CSATPRRIRNTEAFF | TGCAGTGCTACACCGAGGAGGATTCGGAACACTGAAGCTTTCTTT
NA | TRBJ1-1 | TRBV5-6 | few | CASSRFGTEAFF | TGTGCCAGCAGCCGTTTTGGCACTGAAGCTTTCTTT
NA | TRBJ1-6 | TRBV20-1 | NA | CSASSWGGTPLHF | TGCAGTGCTAGCAGCTGGGGGGGAACACCCCTCCACTTT
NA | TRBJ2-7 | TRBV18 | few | CASSPTAGTYEQYF | TGTGCCAGCTCACCAACGGCGGGGACCTACGAGCAGTACTTC